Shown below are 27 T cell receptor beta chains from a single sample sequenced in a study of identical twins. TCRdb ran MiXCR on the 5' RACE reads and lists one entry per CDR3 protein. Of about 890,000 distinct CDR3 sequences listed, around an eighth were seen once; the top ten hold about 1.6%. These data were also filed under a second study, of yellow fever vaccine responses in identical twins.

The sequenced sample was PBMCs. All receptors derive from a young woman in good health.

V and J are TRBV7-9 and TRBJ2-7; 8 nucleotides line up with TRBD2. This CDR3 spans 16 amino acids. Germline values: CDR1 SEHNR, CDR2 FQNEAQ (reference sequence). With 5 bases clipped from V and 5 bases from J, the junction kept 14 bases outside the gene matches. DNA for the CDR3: TGTGCCAGCAGCCGGAGTAGCGGGAATCATGATCACGAGCAGTACTTC. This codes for CASSRSSGNHDHEQYF.

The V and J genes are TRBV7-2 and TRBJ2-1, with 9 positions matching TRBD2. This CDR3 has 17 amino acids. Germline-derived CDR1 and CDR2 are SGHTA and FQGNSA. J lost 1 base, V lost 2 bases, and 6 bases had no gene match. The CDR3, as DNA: TGTGCCAGCAGCTTACAGGGCGGGAGGGGATCCTACAATGAGCAGTTCTTC. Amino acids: CASSLQGGRGSYNEQFF.

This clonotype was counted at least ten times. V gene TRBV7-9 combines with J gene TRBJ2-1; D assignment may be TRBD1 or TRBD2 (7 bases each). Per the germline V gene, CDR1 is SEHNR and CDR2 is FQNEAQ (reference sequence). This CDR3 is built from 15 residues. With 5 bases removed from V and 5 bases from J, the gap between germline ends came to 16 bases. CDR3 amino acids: CASSPRGGPNNEQFF. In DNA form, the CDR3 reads TGTGCCAGCAGCCCCAGGGGGGGACCGAACAATGAGCAGTTCTTC.

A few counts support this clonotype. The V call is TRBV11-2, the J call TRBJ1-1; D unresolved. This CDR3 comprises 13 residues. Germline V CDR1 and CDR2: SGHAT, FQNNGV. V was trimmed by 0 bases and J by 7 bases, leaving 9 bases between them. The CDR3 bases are TGTGCCAGCAGCTTAGAGTTGAATCGTGAAGCTTTCTTT. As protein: CASSLELNREAFF.

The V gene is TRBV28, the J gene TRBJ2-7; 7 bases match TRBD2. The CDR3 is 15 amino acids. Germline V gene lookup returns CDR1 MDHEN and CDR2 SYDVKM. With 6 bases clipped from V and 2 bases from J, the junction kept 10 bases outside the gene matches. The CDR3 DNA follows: TGTGCCAGCAGCCAAATTCGCGGGAGCCCCTACGAGCAGTACTTC. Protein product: CASSQIRGSPYEQYF.

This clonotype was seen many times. CDR3 loop: CASSYGGEGQPQHF. The DNA for the CDR3 is TGTGCCAGCAGTTACGGGGGCGAGGGTCAGCCCCAGCATTTT. This chain connects TRBV12-3 or TRBV12-4 to TRBJ1-5; D possibly corresponds to TRBD1 (6 bases). V lost 4 bases and J 6 bases, leaving 13 bases between the germline ends. The CDR3 is 14 residues long.

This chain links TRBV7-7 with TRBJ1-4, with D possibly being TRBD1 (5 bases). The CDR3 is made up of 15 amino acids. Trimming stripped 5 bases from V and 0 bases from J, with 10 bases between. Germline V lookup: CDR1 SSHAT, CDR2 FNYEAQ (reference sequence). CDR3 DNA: TGTGCCAGCAGCATCTCGACAGCAACTAATGAAAAACTGTTTTTT. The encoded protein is CASSISTATNEKLFF.

CDR3: CATRHSGDYEQYV. Here the CDR3 DNA reads TGTGCCACACGCCACTCCGGGGACTACGAGCAGTACGTC. The rearrangement joins TRBV10-3 to TRBJ2-7; tentative D call: TRBD2 (5 bases). The CDR3 contains 13 residues. Germline CDR1 and CDR2: ENHRY and SYGVKD. V shed 10 bases and J shed 3 bases, with 16 bases lying between them.

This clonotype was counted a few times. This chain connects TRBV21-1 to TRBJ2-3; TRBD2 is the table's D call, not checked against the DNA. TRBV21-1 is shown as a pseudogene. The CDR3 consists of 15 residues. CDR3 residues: CASSRGGSRTDTQYF. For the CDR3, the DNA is TGTGCCAGCAGCCGAGGTGGGAGTAGGACAGATACGCAGTATTTT.

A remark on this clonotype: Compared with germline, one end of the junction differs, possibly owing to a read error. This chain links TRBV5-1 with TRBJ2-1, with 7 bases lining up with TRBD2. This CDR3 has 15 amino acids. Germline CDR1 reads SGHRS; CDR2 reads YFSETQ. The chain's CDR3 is CASSPSTSGEVEQFF. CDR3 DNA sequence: TGCGCTAGCAGCCCAAGCACGAGCGGGGAGGTAGAGCAGTTCTTC.

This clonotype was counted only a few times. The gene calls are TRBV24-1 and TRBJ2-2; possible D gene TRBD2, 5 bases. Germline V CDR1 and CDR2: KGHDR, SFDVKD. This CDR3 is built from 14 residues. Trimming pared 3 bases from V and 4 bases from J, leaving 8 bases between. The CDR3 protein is CATSDVGSTGELFF. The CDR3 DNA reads TGTGCCACCAGTGATGTGGGGAGCACCGGGGAGCTGTTTTTT.

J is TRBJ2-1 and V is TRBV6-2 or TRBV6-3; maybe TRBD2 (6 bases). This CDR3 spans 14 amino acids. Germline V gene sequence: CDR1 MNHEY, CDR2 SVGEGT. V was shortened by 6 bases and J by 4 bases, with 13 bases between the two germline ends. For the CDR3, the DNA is TGTGCCAGCAGATTTCTAGCGCCTTACAATGAGCAGTTCTTC. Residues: CASRFLAPYNEQFF.

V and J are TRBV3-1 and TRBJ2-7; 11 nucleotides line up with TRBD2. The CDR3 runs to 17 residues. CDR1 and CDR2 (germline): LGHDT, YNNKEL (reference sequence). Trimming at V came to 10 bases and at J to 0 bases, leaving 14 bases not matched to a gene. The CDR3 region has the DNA TGTGCCACCTCCCATAGGACTAGCGGGCAACACTCCTACGAGCAGTACTTC. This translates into CATSHRTSGQHSYEQYF.

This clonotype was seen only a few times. CDR3 sequence reads: CASRHTGGAGNTIYF. CDR3 DNA: TGTGCCAGCCGGCACACAGGGGGCGCTGGAAACACCATATATTTT. The chain uses TRBV25-1 and TRBJ1-3; the match to TRBD1 covers 9 bases. The CDR3 is made up of 15 amino acids. V was clipped by 8 bases and J by 2 bases; unmatched bases: 7. Germline CDR1 MGHDK, CDR2 SYGVNS.

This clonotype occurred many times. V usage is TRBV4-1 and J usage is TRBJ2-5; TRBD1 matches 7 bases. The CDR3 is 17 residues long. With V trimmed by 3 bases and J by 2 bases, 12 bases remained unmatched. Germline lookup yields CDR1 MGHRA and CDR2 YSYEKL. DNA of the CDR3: TGCGCCAGCAGCCAGATTCGCACAGGGGTTAGGCAAGAGACCCAGTACTTC. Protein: CASSQIRTGVRQETQYF.

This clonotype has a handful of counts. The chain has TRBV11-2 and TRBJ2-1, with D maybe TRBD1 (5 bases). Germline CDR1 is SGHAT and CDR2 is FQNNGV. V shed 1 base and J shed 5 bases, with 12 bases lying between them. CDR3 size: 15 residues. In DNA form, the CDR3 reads TGTGCCAGCAGCTTAGGCAGGGTCATAAACAATGAGCAGTTCTTC. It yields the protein CASSLGRVINNEQFF.

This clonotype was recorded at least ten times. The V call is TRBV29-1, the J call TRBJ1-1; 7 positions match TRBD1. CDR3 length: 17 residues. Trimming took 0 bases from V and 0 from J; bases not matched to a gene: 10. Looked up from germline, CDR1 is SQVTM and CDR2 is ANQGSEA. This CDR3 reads CSVEDSLQGYMNTEAFF. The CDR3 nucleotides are TGCAGCGTTGAAGATTCGCTACAGGGGTACATGAACACTGAAGCTTTCTTT.

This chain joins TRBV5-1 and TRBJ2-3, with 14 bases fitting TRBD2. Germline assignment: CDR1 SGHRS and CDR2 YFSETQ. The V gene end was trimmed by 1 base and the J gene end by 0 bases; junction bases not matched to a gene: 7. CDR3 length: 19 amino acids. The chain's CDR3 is CASSLIRTSGRTSTDTQYF. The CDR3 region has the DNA TGCGCCAGCAGCTTGATTCGGACTAGCGGGAGGACTAGCACAGATACGCAGTATTTT.

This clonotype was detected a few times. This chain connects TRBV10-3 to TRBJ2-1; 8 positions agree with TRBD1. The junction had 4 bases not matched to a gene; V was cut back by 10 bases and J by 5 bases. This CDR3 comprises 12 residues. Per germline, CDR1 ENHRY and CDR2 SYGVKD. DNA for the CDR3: TGTGCCACCTCGACAGGGGACAATGAGCAGTTCTTC. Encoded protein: CATSTGDNEQFF.

The CDR3 region is CASSLAGQPNEQYV. As DNA, the CDR3 is TGTGCCAGCAGCTTGGCGGGACAGCCGAACGAGCAGTACGTC. The J gene is TRBJ2-7, the V gene TRBV5-6; TRBD1 agrees at 7 bases. The CDR3 loop spans 14 amino acids. J gave up 5 bases and V 0 bases, and 5 bases lay outside the gene matches. Germline V CDR1 and CDR2: SGHDT, YYEEEE.

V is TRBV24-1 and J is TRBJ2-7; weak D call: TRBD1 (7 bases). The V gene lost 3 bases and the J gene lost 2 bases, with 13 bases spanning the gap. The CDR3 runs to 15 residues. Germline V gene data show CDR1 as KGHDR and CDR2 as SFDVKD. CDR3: CATSDGRGAAYEQYF. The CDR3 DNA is TGTGCCACCAGTGATGGCAGGGGGGCCGCCTACGAGCAGTACTTC.

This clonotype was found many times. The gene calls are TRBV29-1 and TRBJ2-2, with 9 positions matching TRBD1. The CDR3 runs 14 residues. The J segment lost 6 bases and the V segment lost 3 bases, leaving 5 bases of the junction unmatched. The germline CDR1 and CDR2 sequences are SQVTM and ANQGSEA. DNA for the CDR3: TGCAGCGTTGAGGGGGACAGGGAATCCGGGGAGCTGTTTTTT. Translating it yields CSVEGDRESGELFF.

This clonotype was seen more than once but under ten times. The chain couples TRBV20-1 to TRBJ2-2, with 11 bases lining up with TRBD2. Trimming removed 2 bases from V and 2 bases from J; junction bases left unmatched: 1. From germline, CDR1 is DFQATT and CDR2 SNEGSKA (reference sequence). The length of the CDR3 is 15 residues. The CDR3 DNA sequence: TGCAGTGCTAGACTAGCGGGAGGCAACACCGGGGAGCTGTTTTTT. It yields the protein CSARLAGGNTGELFF.

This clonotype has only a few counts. The chain's CDR3 is CSAWTSGADTQYF. Written as DNA, the CDR3 is TGCAGTGCTTGGACTAGCGGTGCAGATACGCAGTATTTT. The rearrangement joins TRBV20-1 to TRBJ2-3, with 10 bases lining up with TRBD2. The V gene end was trimmed by 5 bases and the J gene end by 4 bases; junction bases not matched to a gene: 3. This CDR3 is 13 amino acids long. The germline V gene has CDR1 DFQATT and CDR2 SNEGSKA (reference sequence).

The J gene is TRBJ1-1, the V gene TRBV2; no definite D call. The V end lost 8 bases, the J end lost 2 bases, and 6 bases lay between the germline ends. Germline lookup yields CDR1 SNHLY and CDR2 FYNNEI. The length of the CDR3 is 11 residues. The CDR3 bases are TGTGCCAGCTACAGTAACACTGAAGCTTTCTTT. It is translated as CASYSNTEAFF.

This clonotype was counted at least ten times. This CDR3 is CSATLAGGSDTQYF. In DNA form, the CDR3 reads TGCAGTGCTACACTGGCGGGAGGGTCAGATACGCAGTATTTT. V gene TRBV20-1 combines with J gene TRBJ2-3; TRBD2 matches 9 bases. The CDR3 has 14 amino acids. The germline gives CDR1 DFQATT, CDR2 SNEGSKA (reference sequence). With V trimmed by 4 bases and J by 4 bases, 6 bases remained unmatched.

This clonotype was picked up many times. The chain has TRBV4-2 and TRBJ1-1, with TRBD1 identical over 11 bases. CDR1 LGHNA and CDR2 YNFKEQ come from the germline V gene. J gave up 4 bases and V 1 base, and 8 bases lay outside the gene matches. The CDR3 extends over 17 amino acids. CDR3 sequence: CASSQVGIGTGGTEAFF. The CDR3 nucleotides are TGTGCCAGCAGCCAAGTGGGGATCGGGACAGGGGGCACTGAAGCTTTCTTT.